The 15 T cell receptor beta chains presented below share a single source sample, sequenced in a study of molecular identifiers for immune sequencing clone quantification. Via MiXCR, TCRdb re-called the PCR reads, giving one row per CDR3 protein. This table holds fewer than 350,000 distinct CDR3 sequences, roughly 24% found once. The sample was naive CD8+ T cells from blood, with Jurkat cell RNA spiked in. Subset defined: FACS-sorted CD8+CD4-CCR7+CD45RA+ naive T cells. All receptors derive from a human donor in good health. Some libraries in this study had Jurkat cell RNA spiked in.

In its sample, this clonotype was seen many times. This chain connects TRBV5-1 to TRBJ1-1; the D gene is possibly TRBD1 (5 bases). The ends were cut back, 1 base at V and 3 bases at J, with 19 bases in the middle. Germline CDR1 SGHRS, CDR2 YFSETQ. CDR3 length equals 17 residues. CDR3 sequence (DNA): TGCGCCAGCAGCTTGTCAAGGGGAGGGGTAACGGACACTGAAGCTTTCTTT. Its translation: CASSLSRGGVTDTEAFF.

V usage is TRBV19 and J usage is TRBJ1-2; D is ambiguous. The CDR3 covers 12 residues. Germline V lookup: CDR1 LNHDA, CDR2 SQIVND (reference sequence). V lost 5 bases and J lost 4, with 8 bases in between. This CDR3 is CASSVDRYGYTF. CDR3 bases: TGTGCCAGTAGTGTCGACCGCTATGGCTACACCTTC. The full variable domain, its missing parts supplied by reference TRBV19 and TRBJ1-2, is DGGITQSPKYLFRKEGQNVTLSCEQNLNHDAMYWYRQDPGQGLRLIYYSQIVNDFQKGDIAEGYSVSREKKESFPLTVTSAQKNPTAFYLCASSVDRYGYTFGSGTRLTVV.

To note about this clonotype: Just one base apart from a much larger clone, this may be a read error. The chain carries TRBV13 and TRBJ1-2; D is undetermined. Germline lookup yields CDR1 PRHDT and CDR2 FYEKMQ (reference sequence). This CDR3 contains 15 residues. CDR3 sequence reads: CASSRREHANYGYPF. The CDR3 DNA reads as TGTGCCAGCAGCCGTCGGGAGCACGCTAACTATGGCTACCCCTTC.

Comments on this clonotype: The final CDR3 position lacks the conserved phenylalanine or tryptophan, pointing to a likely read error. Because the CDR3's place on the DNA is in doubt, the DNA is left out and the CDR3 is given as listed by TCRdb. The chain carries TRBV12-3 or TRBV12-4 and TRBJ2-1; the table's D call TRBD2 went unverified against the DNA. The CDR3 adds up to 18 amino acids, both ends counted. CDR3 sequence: CASSLVWESGVSYNERFY.

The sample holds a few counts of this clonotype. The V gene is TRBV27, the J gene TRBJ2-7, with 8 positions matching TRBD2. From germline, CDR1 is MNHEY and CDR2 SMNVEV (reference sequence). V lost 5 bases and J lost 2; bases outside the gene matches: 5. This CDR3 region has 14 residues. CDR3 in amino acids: CASSPLAAAYEQYF. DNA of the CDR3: TGTGCCAGCAGTCCACTAGCGGCAGCCTACGAGCAGTACTTC.

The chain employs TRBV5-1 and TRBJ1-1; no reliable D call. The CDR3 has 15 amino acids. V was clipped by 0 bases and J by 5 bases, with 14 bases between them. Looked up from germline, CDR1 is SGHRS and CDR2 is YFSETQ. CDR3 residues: CASSLEGNLMTEAFF. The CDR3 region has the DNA TGCGCCAGCAGCTTGGAAGGCAACCTAATGACTGAAGCTTTCTTT.

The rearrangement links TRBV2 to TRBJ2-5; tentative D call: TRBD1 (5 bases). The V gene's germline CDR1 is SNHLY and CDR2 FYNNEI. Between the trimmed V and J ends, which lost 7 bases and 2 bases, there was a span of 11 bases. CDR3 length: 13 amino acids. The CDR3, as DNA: TGTGCCAGCACCCTGACAGAGCAAGAGACCCAGTACTTC. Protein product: CASTLTEQETQYF.

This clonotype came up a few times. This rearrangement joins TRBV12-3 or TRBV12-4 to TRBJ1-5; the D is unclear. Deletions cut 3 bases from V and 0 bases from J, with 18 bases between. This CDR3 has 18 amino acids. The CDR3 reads CASSFVAAPIYSNQPQHF. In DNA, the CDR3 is TGTGCCAGCAGTTTTGTGGCAGCTCCTATTTATAGCAATCAGCCCCAGCATTTT.

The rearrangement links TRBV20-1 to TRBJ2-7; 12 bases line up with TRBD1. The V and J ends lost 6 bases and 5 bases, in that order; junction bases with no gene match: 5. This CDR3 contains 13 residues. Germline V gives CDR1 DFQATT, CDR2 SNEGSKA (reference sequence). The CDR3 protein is CSARGQGADEQYF. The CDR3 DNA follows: TGCAGTGCCAGGGGACAGGGGGCCGACGAGCAGTACTTC.

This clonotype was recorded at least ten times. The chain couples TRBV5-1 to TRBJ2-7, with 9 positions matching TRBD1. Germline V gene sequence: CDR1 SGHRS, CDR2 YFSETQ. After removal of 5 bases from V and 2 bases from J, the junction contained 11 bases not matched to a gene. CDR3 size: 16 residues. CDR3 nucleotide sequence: TGCGCCAGCAGTGGGGTAGGGGACAGGGACCCCTACGAGCAGTACTTC. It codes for CASSGVGDRDPYEQYF.

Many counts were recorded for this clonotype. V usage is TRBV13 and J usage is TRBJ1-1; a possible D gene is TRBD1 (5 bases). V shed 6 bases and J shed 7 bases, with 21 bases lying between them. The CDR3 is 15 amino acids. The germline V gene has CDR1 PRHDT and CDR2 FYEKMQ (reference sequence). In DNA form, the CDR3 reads TGTGCCAGCAGATCCCCAAAGGGACGGACCTGTGAAGCTTTCTTT. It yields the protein CASRSPKGRTCEAFF. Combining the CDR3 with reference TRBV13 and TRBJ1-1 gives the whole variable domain AAGVIQSPRHLIKEKRETATLKCYPIPRHDTVYWYQQGPGQDPQFLISFYEKMQSDKGSIPDRFSAQQFSDYHSELNMSSLELGDSALYFCASRSPKGRTCEAFFGQGTRLTVV.

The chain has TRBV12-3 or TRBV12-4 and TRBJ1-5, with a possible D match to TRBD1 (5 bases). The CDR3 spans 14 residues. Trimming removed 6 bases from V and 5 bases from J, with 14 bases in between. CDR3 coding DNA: TGTGCCAGCAGCCGGGACGGGGCTCATCAGCCCCAGCATTTT. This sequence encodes CASSRDGAHQPQHF.

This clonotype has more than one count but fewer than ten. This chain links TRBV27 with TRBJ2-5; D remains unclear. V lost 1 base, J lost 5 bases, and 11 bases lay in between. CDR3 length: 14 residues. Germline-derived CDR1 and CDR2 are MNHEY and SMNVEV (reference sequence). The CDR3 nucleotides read TGTGCCAGCAGTTTATTCTCGGACGGGGAGACCCAGTACTTC. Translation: CASSLFSDGETQYF.

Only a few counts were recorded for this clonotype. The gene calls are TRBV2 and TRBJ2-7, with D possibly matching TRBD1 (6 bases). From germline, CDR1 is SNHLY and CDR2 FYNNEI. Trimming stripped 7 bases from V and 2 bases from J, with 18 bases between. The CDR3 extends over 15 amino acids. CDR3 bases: TGTGCCAGCAACGCCGGCAGGGGAGTCACCTACGAGCAGTACTTC. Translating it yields CASNAGRGVTYEQYF.

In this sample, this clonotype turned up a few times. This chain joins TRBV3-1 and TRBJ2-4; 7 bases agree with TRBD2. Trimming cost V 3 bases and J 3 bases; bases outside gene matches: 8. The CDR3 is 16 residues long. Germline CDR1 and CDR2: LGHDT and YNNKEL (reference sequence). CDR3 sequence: CASSQSSGLDKNIQYF. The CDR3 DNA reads TGTGCCAGCAGCCAGTCTAGCGGTTTGGACAAAAACATTCAGTACTTC.